This is a list of T cell receptor beta chains from one sample in a study of T cell responses to AZD1222 COVID-19 vaccine. Profiling relied on immunoSEQ multiplex PCR, and the TCRdb table lists in-frame clones only, not all of them. The table lists approximately 110,000 clones, roughly 86% of them singletons. The input for sequencing was peripheral blood, taken 28 days after the second AZD1222 dose. All receptors come from an adult who received the AZD1222 COVID-19 vaccine. CDR3s include the opening cysteine and the closing phenylalanine or tryptophan. A D gene is named only where the DNA matches it firmly. Not all rows give a size; the values are once, few, many and, for expanded clones, a class.

V gene	J gene	D gene	clone size	CDR3 protein	CDR3 DNA
TRBV27	TRBJ1-1	TRBD1	-	CASSQAGQAGRTTEAFF	TGTGCCAGCAGCCAGGCCGGACAGGCGGGGAGAACCACTGAAGCTTTCTTT
TRBV6-2/TRBV6-3	TRBJ2-3	TRBD2	few	CASTPTSRGTDTQYF	TGTGCCAGCACCCCGACTAGCCGGGGCACAGATACGCAGTATTTT
TRBV2	TRBJ2-7	-	-	CASSLRQDYEQYF	TGTGCCAGCAGCCTCCGACAGGACTACGAGCAGTACTTC
TRBV25-1	TRBJ1-2	-	-	CASSEWGLNYGYTF	TGTGCCAGCAGTGAGTGGGGCCTTAACTATGGCTACACCTTC
TRBV7-2	TRBJ2-2	-	-	CASSLDPANSGELFF	TGTGCCAGCAGTTTGGATCCGGCGAACTCCGGGGAGCTGTTTTTT
TRBV18	TRBJ2-1	TRBD2	-	CASSPAGVGKGEQFF	TGTGCCAGCTCACCGGCGGGAGTGGGCAAAGGTGAGCAGTTCTTC
TRBV20-1	TRBJ1-6	-	-	CSAAWNSPLHF	TGCAGTGCGGCGTGGAATTCACCCCTCCACTTT
TRBV11-1	TRBJ1-2	-	-	CASSQETGPNYGYTF	TGTGCCAGCAGCCAAGAGACAGGTCCCAACTATGGCTACACCTTC
TRBV15	TRBJ1-5	-	-	CATSSDSNQPQHF	TGTGCCACCAGCTCCGACAGCAATCAGCCCCAGCATTTT
TRBV7-8	TRBJ1-2	-	once	CASSLGQELLFYGYTF	TGTGCCAGCAGCTTAGGCCAGGAACTACTATTCTATGGCTACACCTTC
TRBV30	TRBJ2-5	-	few	CAWSVLVSETQYF	TGTGCCTGGAGTGTACTAGTTTCTGAGACCCAGTACTTC
TRBV6-5	TRBJ2-7	-	-	CASSPQGALYEQYF	TGTGCCAGCAGTCCCCAAGGGGCCCTCTACGAGCAGTACTTC
TRBV23-1	TRBJ1-6	-	-	CASCRGRKSNSPLHF	TGCGCCAGTTGCCGGGGGCGAAAAAGCAATTCACCCCTCCACTTT
TRBV6-6	TRBJ1-2	TRBD1	-	CASSYAPRQGAGGYTF	TGTGCCAGCAGTTATGCCCCGAGACAGGGGGCGGGTGGCTACACCTTC
TRBV10-3	TRBJ2-1	-	-	CAISEYAGNNSYNEQFF	TGTGCCATCAGTGAGTACGCGGGTAACAACTCCTACAATGAGCAGTTCTTC
TRBV16	TRBJ2-7	-	-	CASSQGQGTREQYF	TGTGCCAGCAGCCAAGGCCAGGGGACGCGGGAGCAGTACTTC
TRBV7-6	TRBJ1-1	-	once	CASSLSHDGHTEAFF	TGTGCCAGCAGCTTATCTCACGACGGGCACACTGAAGCTTTCTTT
TRBV6-4	TRBJ1-1	-	once	CASSEKANTEAFF	TGTGCCAGCAGTGAGAAGGCGAACACTGAAGCTTTCTTT
TRBV30	TRBJ2-3	TRBD1	-	CAWRVTGATDTQYF	TGTGCCTGGAGGGTTACAGGGGCAACAGATACGCAGTATTTT
TRBV14	TRBJ1-6	-	-	CASSQDLQDSYNSPLHF	TGTGCCAGCAGCCAAGATCTCCAGGACTCCTATAATTCACCCCTCCACTTT
TRBV11-2	TRBJ2-3	TRBD2	-	CASSLVLTSVAADTQYF	TGTGCCAGCAGCTTAGTTCTGACTAGCGTGGCTGCAGATACGCAGTATTTT
TRBV6-2/TRBV6-3	TRBJ2-2	TRBD2	once	CASSYGREYPGELFF	TGTGCCAGCAGTTATGGGCGGGAGTACCCCGGGGAGCTGTTTTTT
TRBV19	TRBJ1-5	-	-	CASSAETDQPQHF	TGTGCCAGTAGTGCAGAAACTGATCAGCCCCAGCATTTT
TRBV11-2	TRBJ2-7	-	once	CASSLPPGGSDEQYF	TGTGCCAGCAGCCTCCCCCCCGGCGGATCCGACGAGCAGTACTTC
TRBV28	TRBJ1-2	-	once	CASSSSGAHYGYTF	TGTGCCAGCAGTAGTTCAGGGGCCCACTATGGCTACACCTTC
TRBV27	TRBJ2-6	-	-	CASSLLTSLRGANVLTF	TGTGCCAGCAGTTTATTGACCTCTTTAAGGGGGGCCAACGTCCTGACTTTC
TRBV18	TRBJ1-4	-	-	CASSPGSRNEKLFF	TGTGCCAGCTCACCAGGGTCAAGGAATGAAAAACTGTTTTTT
TRBV7-9	TRBJ2-5	-	-	CASSFQGVTQYF	TGTGCCAGCAGCTTCCAAGGAGTGACCCAGTACTTC
TRBV6-2/TRBV6-3	TRBJ1-1	-	-	CASSLRTENTEAFF	TGTGCCAGCAGCCTTCGAACAGAGAACACTGAAGCTTTCTTT
TRBV7-2	TRBJ1-1	-	few	CASSLGPVGDTEAFF	TGTGCCAGCAGCTTGGGTCCGGTGGGTGACACTGAAGCTTTCTTT
TRBV3-1/TRBV3-2	TRBJ2-3	-	-	CASSLYTDTQYF	TGTGCCAGCAGCCTTTACACAGATACGCAGTATTTT
TRBV18	TRBJ1-1	-	-	CASSPALTGNTEAFF	TGTGCCAGCTCACCCGCCTTGACGGGGAACACTGAAGCTTTCTTT
TRBV7-2	TRBJ2-4	-	-	CASSTMTGDIQYF	TGTGCCAGCAGCACCATGACAGGAGACATTCAGTACTTC
TRBV28	TRBJ1-3	TRBD1	-	CASRKQGDTIYF	TGTGCCAGCAGAAAACAGGGGGACACCATATATTTT
TRBV5-1	TRBJ1-4	TRBD1	-	CASGAAGQNEKLFF	TGCGCCAGCGGAGCCGCGGGACAGAATGAAAAACTGTTTTTT
TRBV27	TRBJ1-4	-	-	CASSLSQQGGREKLFF	TGTGCCAGCAGTCTTTCTCAACAGGGAGGACGTGAAAAACTGTTTTTT
TRBV14	TRBJ1-6	TRBD1	once	CASSQGLRDSEHSPLHF	TGTGCCAGCAGCCAAGGGTTGAGGGACAGCGAGCATTCACCCCTCCACTTT
TRBV7-8	TRBJ2-2	-	once	CASSFSSANTGELFF	TGTGCCAGCAGCTTCAGCAGCGCGAACACCGGGGAGCTGTTTTTT
TRBV24-1	TRBJ2-3	-	-	CATSDPPEQGGTQYF	TGTGCCACCAGTGACCCCCCCGAACAGGGAGGGACGCAGTATTTT
TRBV19	TRBJ1-2	-	-	CASSIDSNYGYTF	TGTGCCAGTAGTATCGACAGTAACTATGGCTACACCTTC
TRBV7-2	TRBJ1-1	-	-	CASSWTSTEAFF	TGTGCCAGCAGCTGGACGAGCACTGAAGCTTTCTTT
TRBV5-3	TRBJ1-5	-	-	CARSLAVAHPQDPYSNQPQHF	TGTGCCAGAAGCTTGGCCGTCGCTCACCCTCAGGACCCGTATAGCAATCAGCCCCAGCATTTT
TRBV18	TRBJ1-6	-	few	CASSPRGSSYNSPLHF	TGTGCCAGCTCACCACGGGGGAGCTCCTATAATTCACCCCTCCACTTT
TRBV5-4	TRBJ2-7	TRBD2	few	CASSLGTSGIYEQYF	TGTGCCAGCAGCTTGGGGACTAGCGGCATCTACGAGCAGTACTTC
TRBV11-1	TRBJ2-1	TRBD2	once	CASSPLGTSVYNEQFF	TGTGCCAGCAGCCCGCTTGGGACTAGCGTCTACAATGAGCAGTTCTTC
TRBV9	TRBJ1-2	TRBD1	-	CASNKQGTPYGYTF	TGTGCCAGCAACAAACAGGGGACTCCCTATGGCTACACCTTC
TRBV9	TRBJ2-1	TRBD2	-	CASNTAGGPVDEQFF	TGTGCCAGCAATACAGCGGGAGGGCCAGTCGATGAGCAGTTCTTC
TRBV9	TRBJ2-3	-	-	CASSVGWGTDTQYF	TGTGCCAGCAGCGTAGGGTGGGGCACAGATACGCAGTATTTT
TRBV29-1	TRBJ2-1	TRBD1	-	CSINRGLYNEQFF	TGCAGCATAAACAGGGGGCTTTACAATGAGCAGTTCTTC
TRBV6-5	TRBJ1-3	TRBD1	-	CASSWDRDGNTIYF	TGTGCCAGCAGTTGGGACAGGGACGGAAACACCATATATTTT
TRBV15	TRBJ1-3	-	-	CATSRDGQNTIYF	TGTGCCACCAGCAGAGATGGGCAAAACACCATATATTTT
TRBV6-2/TRBV6-3	TRBJ1-1	-	once	CASSYRGGGRLNTEAFF	TGTGCCAGCAGTTACAGGGGGGGAGGCAGATTGAACACTGAAGCTTTCTTT
TRBV3-1/TRBV3-2	TRBJ2-2	TRBD2	-	CASSISSGGLTGELFF	TGTGCCAGCAGCATCTCTAGCGGGGGCCTCACCGGGGAGCTGTTTTTT
TRBV7-8	TRBJ1-4	-	once	CASSLGRGTNEKLFF	TGTGCCAGCAGCTTAGGAAGGGGCACTAATGAAAAACTGTTTTTT
TRBV27	TRBJ2-3	TRBD2	-	CASSPGGGLDTQYF	TGTGCCAGCAGTCCCGGCGGGGGGCTGGATACGCAGTATTTT